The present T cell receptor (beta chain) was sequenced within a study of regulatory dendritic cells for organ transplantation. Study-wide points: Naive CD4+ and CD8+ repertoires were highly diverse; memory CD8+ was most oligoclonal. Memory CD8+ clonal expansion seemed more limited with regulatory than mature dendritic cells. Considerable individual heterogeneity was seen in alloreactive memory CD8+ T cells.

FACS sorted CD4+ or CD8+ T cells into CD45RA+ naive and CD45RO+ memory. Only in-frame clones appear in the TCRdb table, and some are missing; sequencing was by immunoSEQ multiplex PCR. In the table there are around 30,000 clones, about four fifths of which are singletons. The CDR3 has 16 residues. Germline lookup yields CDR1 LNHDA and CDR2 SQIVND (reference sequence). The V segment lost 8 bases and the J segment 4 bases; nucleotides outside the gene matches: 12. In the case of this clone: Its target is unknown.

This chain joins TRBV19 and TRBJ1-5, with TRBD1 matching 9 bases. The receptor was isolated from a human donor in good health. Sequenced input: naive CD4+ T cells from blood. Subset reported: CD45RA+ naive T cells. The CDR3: CASQIPGTGRNQPQHF. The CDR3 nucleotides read TGTGCCAGTCAAATCCCCGGGACAGGGCGAAATCAGCCCCAGCATTTT.